Listed below are T cell receptor beta chains from one sample, sequenced in a study of T cells in tuberculosis. Libraries were prepared by immunoSEQ multiplex PCR; TCRdb keeps only in-frame clonotypes and omits some of them. The table records just under 45,000 clones, less than 95% of them present only once. Sequencing was done on a sample of PBMCs. The receptors derive from a donor aged 10-35 years with latent tuberculosis or without tuberculosis infection. Some clones in this sample may be carry-over from other donors' samples. CDR3s include the opening cysteine and the closing phenylalanine or tryptophan.

v_call	cdr3_length	cdr3_aa
TRBV19	9	CASGGEAFF
TRBV7-8	14	CASSLLDGQGGRIF
TRBV28	16	CASSLIKGQFGDIQYF
TRBV18	15	CASSPRDSRSGELFF
TRBV7-8	17	CASSLGHWGQGLDGYTF
TRBV6-6	14	CASRNGGVVYEQYF
TRBV5-4	13	CASSGGDSYEQYF
TRBV30	11	CAWGPAGGYTF
TRBV2	14	CASRLNRGQETQYF
TRBV6-6	16	CASSVLRSRSYNEQFF